This T cell receptor (beta chain) was profiled in a study of regulatory T cells in long-lasting Graves disease. Regarding this clonotype: Its matching antigen is unknown.

General study results and limits: TRBV28, TRBJ1-2 and TRBJ2-5 were segments that persistent disease favored.

CDR1 is GTSNPN and CDR2 is SVGIG in the germline V gene (reference sequence). V shed 5 bases and J shed 6 bases, with 11 bases lying between them. This CDR3 is built from 11 residues. Time point defined: persistent/refractory GD, antithyroid drugs over 5 years with positive TRAb. RNA extracted from PBMCs served as the sequencing template. For TCR beta, libraries came from iRepertoire HTBI primers and Arm-PCR of CDR3 regions. TCRdb passed the multiplex PCR reads through MiXCR, listing each CDR3 protein once. The data show some 440,000 distinct CDR3 sequences, 20% to 25% seen once. The material was peripheral blood mononuclear cells (PBMCs), obtained when the disease was refractory, from a patient treated with antithyroid drugs. The chain employs TRBV30 and TRBJ2-7; D not certain. The sequence was obtained from a female donor with Graves disease. The CDR3 coding sequence is TGTGCCTGGGGAACAGTGAGCGAGCAGTACTTC. Amino acids: CAWGTVSEQYF.